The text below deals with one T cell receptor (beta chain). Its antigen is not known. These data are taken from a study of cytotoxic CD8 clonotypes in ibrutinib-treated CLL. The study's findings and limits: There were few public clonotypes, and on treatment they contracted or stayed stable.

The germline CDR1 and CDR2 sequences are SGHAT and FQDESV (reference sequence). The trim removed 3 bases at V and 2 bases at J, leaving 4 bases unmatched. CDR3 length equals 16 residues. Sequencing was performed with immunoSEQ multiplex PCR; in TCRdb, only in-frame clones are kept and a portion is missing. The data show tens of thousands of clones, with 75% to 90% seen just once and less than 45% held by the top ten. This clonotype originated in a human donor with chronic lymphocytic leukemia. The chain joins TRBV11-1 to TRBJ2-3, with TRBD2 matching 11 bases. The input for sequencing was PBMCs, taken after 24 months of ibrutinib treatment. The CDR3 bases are TGTGCCAGCAGCTTGGGTAGCGGGAGGGCCACAGATACGCAGTATTTT. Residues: CASSLGSGRATDTQYF.